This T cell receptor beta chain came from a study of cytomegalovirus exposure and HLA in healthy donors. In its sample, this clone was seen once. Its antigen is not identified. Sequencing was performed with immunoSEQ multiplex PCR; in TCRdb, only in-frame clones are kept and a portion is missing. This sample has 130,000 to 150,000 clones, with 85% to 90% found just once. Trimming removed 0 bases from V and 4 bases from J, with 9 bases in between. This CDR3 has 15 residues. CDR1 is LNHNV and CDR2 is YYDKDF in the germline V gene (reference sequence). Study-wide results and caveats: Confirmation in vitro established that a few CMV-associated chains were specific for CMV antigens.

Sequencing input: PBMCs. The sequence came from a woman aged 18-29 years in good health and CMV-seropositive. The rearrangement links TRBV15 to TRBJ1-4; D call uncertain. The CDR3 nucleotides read TGTGCCACCAGCAGAGAAACACGTTTTAATGAAAAACTGTTTTTT. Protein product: CATSRETRFNEKLFF.